This is a list of T cell receptor beta chains from one sample in a study of CD8+ T cells in alopecia areata. The table came from immunoSEQ multiplex PCR; TCRdb's copy has only in-frame clones and leaves some out. The table has about 180,000 clones, around three fifths seen once. The sample was CD4+ T cells sorted from blood, taken at week 0. Every receptor here comes from a human donor with alopecia areata. The CDR3 runs from the conserved cysteine through the conserved F or W. D genes are given only for firm matches. Expanded clones get a size class; other rows say once, few or many, or leave the size out.

J gene: TRBJ2-5; V gene: TRBV2; D gene: NA; clone size: NA; CDR3 protein: CASSEVLSGETQYF; CDR3 DNA: TGTGCCAGCAGTGAAGTCCTCTCAGGGGAGACCCAGTACTTC
J gene: TRBJ1-2; V gene: TRBV19; D gene: NA; clone size: NA; CDR3 protein: CASTTGVYGYTF; CDR3 DNA: TGTGCCAGTACCACGGGAGTCTATGGCTACACCTTC
J gene: TRBJ2-2; V gene: TRBV30; D gene: TRBD1; clone size: NA; CDR3 protein: CARTGDVFTGELFF; CDR3 DNA: TGTGCCCGTACAGGGGACGTGTTCACCGGGGAGCTGTTTTTT
J gene: TRBJ2-5; V gene: TRBV15; D gene: TRBD2; clone size: NA; CDR3 protein: CATSRDRGGQETQYF; CDR3 DNA: TGTGCCACCAGCAGAGACCGGGGGGGACAAGAGACCCAGTACTTC
J gene: TRBJ2-2; V gene: TRBV29-1; D gene: NA; clone size: NA; CDR3 protein: CSAHARGKNTGELFF; CDR3 DNA: TGCAGCGCCCACGCACGGGGCAAGAACACCGGGGAGCTGTTTTTT
J gene: TRBJ2-7; V gene: TRBV29-1; D gene: TRBD2; clone size: NA; CDR3 protein: CSVDAASGAEQYF; CDR3 DNA: TGCAGCGTTGATGCTGCTAGCGGGGCCGAGCAGTACTTC
J gene: TRBJ1-2; V gene: TRBV2; D gene: NA; clone size: NA; CDR3 protein: CASSPTTGFDGYTF; CDR3 DNA: TGTGCCAGCAGCCCTACTACAGGTTTCGATGGCTACACCTTC
J gene: TRBJ2-5; V gene: TRBV11-1; D gene: NA; clone size: once; CDR3 protein: CASRGTQETQYF; CDR3 DNA: TGTGCCAGCAGGGGAACCCAAGAGACCCAGTACTTC
J gene: TRBJ1-2; V gene: TRBV6-6; D gene: TRBD1; clone size: NA; CDR3 protein: CASSYEGARYGYTF; CDR3 DNA: TGTGCCAGCAGTTATGAGGGGGCAAGGTATGGCTACACCTTC
J gene: TRBJ2-5; V gene: TRBV30; D gene: TRBD1; clone size: few; CDR3 protein: CAWSLQGAGETQYF; CDR3 DNA: TGTGCCTGGAGTTTACAGGGGGCGGGGGAGACCCAGTACTTC
J gene: TRBJ2-7; V gene: TRBV4-2; D gene: NA; clone size: NA; CDR3 protein: CASSPRIAYEQYF; CDR3 DNA: TGTGCCAGCAGCCCCCGAATCGCCTACGAGCAGTACTTC
J gene: TRBJ2-3; V gene: TRBV29-1; D gene: TRBD2; clone size: NA; CDR3 protein: CSVGAGEGDTQYF; CDR3 DNA: TGCAGCGTAGGGGCGGGGGAAGGAGATACGCAGTATTTT
J gene: TRBJ1-6; V gene: TRBV12-5; D gene: NA; clone size: NA; CDR3 protein: CASGSGITLHF; CDR3 DNA: TGTGCTAGTGGTTCTGGCATCACCCTCCACTTT
J gene: TRBJ2-7; V gene: TRBV5-1; D gene: NA; clone size: NA; CDR3 protein: CASSLDSTYEQYF; CDR3 DNA: TGCGCCAGCAGCTTGGACAGCACCTACGAGCAGTACTTC
J gene: TRBJ2-7; V gene: TRBV29-1; D gene: NA; clone size: NA; CDR3 protein: CSVSRTAYEQYF; CDR3 DNA: TGCAGCGTCTCAAGGACAGCCTACGAGCAGTACTTC
J gene: TRBJ1-6; V gene: TRBV14; D gene: TRBD1; clone size: NA; CDR3 protein: CASSPRTGLSSPLHF; CDR3 DNA: TGTGCCAGCAGCCCCCGGACAGGGCTTTCCTCACCCCTCCACTTT
J gene: TRBJ2-3; V gene: TRBV29-1; D gene: NA; clone size: few; CDR3 protein: CSVRRLLDTDTQYF; CDR3 DNA: TGCAGCGTTCGGCGATTGTTAGACACAGATACGCAGTATTTT
J gene: TRBJ1-6; V gene: TRBV18; D gene: NA; clone size: few; CDR3 protein: CASSLGQNSPLHF; CDR3 DNA: TGTGCCAGCTCACTGGGACAAAATTCACCCCTCCACTTT
J gene: TRBJ2-7; V gene: TRBV27; D gene: NA; clone size: few; CDR3 protein: CASSHQGTYEQYF; CDR3 DNA: TGTGCCAGCAGTCATCAAGGAACCTACGAGCAGTACTTC
J gene: TRBJ1-1; V gene: TRBV7-9; D gene: NA; clone size: few; CDR3 protein: CASSLAGVNTEAFF; CDR3 DNA: TGTGCCAGCAGCCTCGCTGGAGTGAACACTGAAGCTTTCTTT
J gene: TRBJ2-7; V gene: TRBV18; D gene: NA; clone size: few; CDR3 protein: CASSPQGAPYEQYF; CDR3 DNA: TGTGCCAGCTCACCACAGGGAGCGCCCTACGAGCAGTACTTC
J gene: TRBJ2-5; V gene: TRBV30; D gene: NA; clone size: NA; CDR3 protein: CAWSALETQYF; CDR3 DNA: TGTGCCTGGAGTGCTCTGGAGACCCAGTACTTC
J gene: TRBJ1-4; V gene: TRBV6-9; D gene: NA; clone size: NA; CDR3 protein: CASSYSGEKLFF; CDR3 DNA: TGTGCCAGCAGTTATTCGGGTGAAAAACTGTTTTTT
J gene: TRBJ2-3; V gene: TRBV10-3; D gene: NA; clone size: once; CDR3 protein: CAISGASLGTDTQYF; CDR3 DNA: TGTGCCATCAGTGGGGCTAGCTTAGGCACAGATACGCAGTATTTT
J gene: TRBJ1-5; V gene: TRBV9; D gene: NA; clone size: few; CDR3 protein: CASSVGNSNQPQHF; CDR3 DNA: TGTGCCAGCAGCGTAGGGAACAGCAATCAGCCCCAGCATTTT
J gene: TRBJ2-1; V gene: TRBV2; D gene: NA; clone size: NA; CDR3 protein: CASSFTGSYNEQFF; CDR3 DNA: TGTGCCAGCAGTTTTACAGGCTCCTACAATGAGCAGTTCTTC
J gene: TRBJ2-2; V gene: TRBV5-1; D gene: NA; clone size: NA; CDR3 protein: CASSWRGRDTGELFF; CDR3 DNA: TGCGCCAGCAGCTGGAGGGGACGGGACACCGGGGAGCTGTTTTTT
J gene: TRBJ1-5; V gene: TRBV6-5; D gene: NA; clone size: few; CDR3 protein: CASSNGGHQPQHF; CDR3 DNA: TGTGCCAGCAGTAACGGGGGCCACCAGCCCCAGCATTTT
J gene: TRBJ1-1; V gene: TRBV29-1; D gene: NA; clone size: once; CDR3 protein: CSVEVQLEAFF; CDR3 DNA: TGCAGCGTGGAGGTGCAGCTTGAAGCTTTCTTT
J gene: TRBJ1-1; V gene: TRBV7-9; D gene: TRBD1; clone size: NA; CDR3 protein: CASSLGQLNTEAFF; CDR3 DNA: TGTGCCAGCAGCTTGGGACAGCTAAACACTGAAGCTTTCTTT
J gene: TRBJ1-2; V gene: TRBV29-1; D gene: NA; clone size: few; CDR3 protein: CSVKLGAAGQYGYTF; CDR3 DNA: TGCAGCGTTAAACTAGGGGCGGCAGGGCAATATGGCTACACCTTC
J gene: TRBJ1-2; V gene: TRBV29-1; D gene: NA; clone size: many; CDR3 protein: CSALSLGGYTF; CDR3 DNA: TGCAGCGCTCTATCACTGGGTGGCTACACCTTC
J gene: TRBJ1-1; V gene: TRBV29-1; D gene: NA; clone size: NA; CDR3 protein: CSVEGRGYTEAFF; CDR3 DNA: TGCAGCGTTGAAGGCAGGGGTTACACTGAAGCTTTCTTT
J gene: TRBJ2-1; V gene: TRBV6-1; D gene: NA; clone size: once; CDR3 protein: CASMRSSYNEQFF; CDR3 DNA: TGTGCCAGCATGCGGAGCTCCTACAATGAGCAGTTCTTC
J gene: TRBJ1-2; V gene: TRBV29-1; D gene: NA; clone size: NA; CDR3 protein: CSVLGGLGDGYTF; CDR3 DNA: TGCAGCGTACTAGGGGGGCTTGGTGATGGCTACACCTTC
J gene: TRBJ1-5; V gene: TRBV25-1; D gene: NA; clone size: NA; CDR3 protein: CASSEYSGDQPQHF; CDR3 DNA: TGTGCCAGCAGTGAATATTCTGGCGATCAGCCCCAGCATTTT
J gene: TRBJ1-2; V gene: TRBV19; D gene: NA; clone size: NA; CDR3 protein: CASSFGANYGYTF; CDR3 DNA: TGTGCCAGTAGCTTCGGGGCTAACTATGGCTACACCTTC
J gene: TRBJ2-4; V gene: TRBV29-1; D gene: NA; clone size: NA; CDR3 protein: CSVGGLAKNIQYF; CDR3 DNA: TGCAGCGTCGGAGGGTTAGCCAAAAACATTCAGTACTTC
J gene: TRBJ2-7; V gene: TRBV10-3; D gene: NA; clone size: NA; CDR3 protein: CAISETPGYEQYF; CDR3 DNA: TGTGCCATCAGTGAGACCCCGGGGTACGAGCAGTACTTC
J gene: TRBJ2-6; V gene: TRBV6-5; D gene: NA; clone size: NA; CDR3 protein: CASFKRRSGANVLTF; CDR3 DNA: TGTGCCAGCTTCAAGCGGCGCTCTGGGGCCAACGTCCTGACTTTC